The T cell receptor (beta chain) described here comes from a study of PD-1 blockade in classical Hodgkin lymphoma. Germline-derived CDR1 and CDR2 are MNHNS and SASEGT. Between the trimmed V and J ends, which lost 7 bases and 0 bases, there was a span of 12 bases. The CDR3 totals 14 residues. Each patient's relapse followed autologous stem cell transplantation, and brentuximab vedotin exposure varied. Sequencing used immunoSEQ multiplex PCR; TCRdb keeps in-frame clones, though not all of them. This sample yields roughly 26,000 clones, of which about nine tenths are seen a single time; around 2.7% belongs to the top ten. Study observations and caveats: Before treatment, TCR diversity in newly diagnosed patients was reportedly lower than in healthy donors. TCR diversity in CD4+, not CD8+, cells rose significantly by C4D1. Possible causes of repertoire differences, disease activity or prior therapy, remain undefined. The study found complete responders had baseline diversity similar to newly diagnosed patients.

Concerning this clone itself: The antigen remains unidentified.

This specimen was peripheral blood mononuclear cells (PBMCs), taken at baseline. The J gene is TRBJ1-2, the V gene TRBV6-1; a weak D match, TRBD1 (6 bases). The clonotype was recovered from a human donor with classical Hodgkin lymphoma. The CDR3 DNA is TGTGCCAGCATTACAGGGCGGGCTAACTATGGCTACACCTTC. Translating gives CASITGRANYGYTF.